These 26 T cell receptor beta chains originate from one sample sequenced in a study of CD8 T cells in Susac syndrome. Random-hexamer reverse transcription was applied to about 0.5 to 1 ug RNA. One entry per CDR3 protein, called by TCRdb with MiXCR from the immunoSEQ multiplex PCR reads. The sample holds under 150,000 distinct CDR3 sequences, roughly 80% seen once. The sample comprised CD8+ T cells from PBMCs. Receptors were obtained from a human donor with multiple sclerosis.

This clonotype came up a few times. The chain has TRBV19 and TRBJ2-1; maybe TRBD2 (6 bases). Germline loops: CDR1 LNHDA, CDR2 SQIVND (reference sequence). The CDR3 length is 13 residues. V was cut by 5 bases and J by 5 bases, with 10 bases left in between. The CDR3 nucleotides read TGTGCCAGTAGTCTTCTAGCGAACAATGAGCAGTTCTTC. Translation gives CASSLLANNEQFF.

The chain combines TRBV5-6 with TRBJ2-1; D remains ambiguous. Germline loops: CDR1 SGHDT, CDR2 YYEEEE. V lost 10 bases, J lost 0 bases, and 11 bases lay in between. The CDR3 is made up of 13 amino acids. The CDR3 bases are TGTGCCTCAGACCCTGGCTCCTACAATGAGCAGTTCTTC. Protein product: CASDPGSYNEQFF.

The J gene is TRBJ2-1, the V gene TRBV10-3; 8 bases are a match to TRBD2. Looked up from germline, CDR1 is ENHRY and CDR2 is SYGVKD. The CDR3 loop spans 14 amino acids. Losses at the gene ends were 10 bases for V and 4 bases for J; bases not matched to a gene: 9. The CDR3 protein is CATSGGGIYNEQFF. The CDR3 DNA is TGTGCCACCAGCGGCGGGGGGATTTACAATGAGCAGTTCTTC.

The chain combines TRBV7-9 with TRBJ1-2; possible D gene TRBD1, 6 bases. CDR1 and CDR2 (germline): SEHNR, FQNEAQ (reference sequence). This CDR3 is 15 amino acids long. Trimming took 5 bases from V and 0 from J, leaving 13 bases between them. The CDR3 DNA is TGTGCCAGCAGCCAATACAGGGATGCTAACTATGGCTACACCTTC. Translating it yields CASSQYRDANYGYTF.

This chain connects TRBV7-9 to TRBJ2-1; the D gene is possibly TRBD2 (6 bases). Trimming shortened V by 4 bases and J by 9 bases, and 16 bases separated the two germline ends. The CDR3 totals 14 residues. The V gene's germline CDR1 is SEHNR and CDR2 FQNEAQ (reference sequence). The CDR3 DNA is TGTGCCAGCAGCTCCCGGGATGGGGGGTTTGAGCAGTTCTTC. Its protein product is CASSSRDGGFEQFF.

The J gene is TRBJ1-1, the V gene TRBV7-8, with D tentatively TRBD1 (6 bases). The CDR3 totals 15 residues. Germline CDR1 reads SGHVS; CDR2 reads FQNEAQ. Deletions cut 3 bases from V and 2 bases from J, with 13 bases between. CDR3 nucleotides: TGTGCCAGCAGCTTCCGTCGGGACATCAACACTGAAGCTTTCTTT. It specifies CASSFRRDINTEAFF.

The chain links TRBV7-9 to TRBJ2-1, with D tentatively TRBD2 (6 bases). Trimming took off 1 base at V and 2 bases at J, with 9 bases between the two ends. In germline, CDR1 is SEHNR, CDR2 FQNEAQ (reference sequence). This CDR3 comprises 15 residues. CDR3 sequence: CASSLGLVPYNEQFF. In DNA form, the CDR3 reads TGTGCCAGCAGCTTAGGACTAGTCCCCTACAATGAGCAGTTCTTC.

The chain joins TRBV12-3 or TRBV12-4 to TRBJ1-5; D gene unclear. The CDR3 covers 15 residues. V was pared by 6 bases and J by 4 bases, with 16 bases between. The CDR3 nucleotides read TGTGCCAGCAGGCCTGAGATGGCCCGGAATCAGCCCCAGCATTTT. Amino acids: CASRPEMARNQPQHF.

The J gene is TRBJ2-3, the V gene TRBV30; 10 bases line up with TRBD2. Unmatched junction bases numbered 10, after V lost 4 bases and J lost 6 bases. Germline CDR1 GTSNPN, CDR2 SVGIG (reference sequence). The CDR3 sequence is 15 residues long. CDR3 protein: CAWNGLAGARDTQYF. The DNA for the CDR3 is TGTGCCTGGAACGGGCTAGCGGGGGCCCGGGATACGCAGTATTTT.

The V call is TRBV6-2 or TRBV6-3, the J call TRBJ1-5; TRBD1 is a possible D gene (6 bases). Germline V lookup: CDR1 MNHEY, CDR2 SVGEGT. The V end was cut by 0 bases, the J end by 0 bases, with 12 bases between. The CDR3 extends over 17 amino acids. Here the CDR3 DNA reads TGTGCCAGCAGTTACTCGAGACAGGATAATAGCAATCAGCCCCAGCATTTT. Translated, it gives CASSYSRQDNSNQPQHF.

The V gene is TRBV20-1, the J gene TRBJ2-1; 16 bases fit TRBD2. V lost 1 base to trimming and J lost 5 bases; unmatched junction nucleotides: 17. CDR1 DFQATT and CDR2 SNEGSKA come from the germline V gene (reference sequence). The CDR3 length is 21 residues. The CDR3 loop is CSARGFGTSGGAPMGNNEQFF. DNA of the CDR3: TGCAGTGCTAGAGGTTTTGGGACTAGCGGGGGGGCCCCCATGGGGAACAATGAGCAGTTCTTC.

This CDR3 reads CASSIHIANTGELFF. Written as DNA, the CDR3 is TGTGCCAGTAGTATACATATCGCGAACACCGGGGAGCTGTTTTTT. V usage is TRBV19 and J usage is TRBJ2-2, with D unclear. Germline lookup yields CDR1 LNHDA and CDR2 SQIVND (reference sequence). Trimming removed 2 bases at V and 0 bases at J, with 7 bases between. This CDR3 comprises 15 residues.

Regarding this clonotype: An end of the junction differs from the germline gene, which may be a read error. The chain recombines TRBV5-8 with TRBJ2-1; D is uncertain. Germline CDR1 reads SGHTS; CDR2 reads YDEGEE. This CDR3 has 16 residues. CDR3: CASSQSDASSYNEQFF. CDR3 DNA sequence: TGTGCCAGCAGCCAAAGTGACGCCAGCTCCTACAACGAGCAGTTCTTC.

This clonotype turned up a few times. The J gene is TRBJ2-7, the V gene TRBV2, with 10 bases aligning to TRBD1. The CDR3 has 16 amino acids. Unmatched junction bases numbered 10, after V lost 6 bases and J lost 2 bases. CDR1 is SNHLY, CDR2 FYNNEI, per germline. As DNA, the CDR3 is TGTGCCAGCAGGAACGTGGACAGGGGGTTAGCCTACGAGCAGTACTTC. Its translation is CASRNVDRGLAYEQYF.

The V and J genes are TRBV28 and TRBJ1-2; possibly TRBD1 for D (5 bases). The CDR3 spans 14 residues. Germline V gene lookup returns CDR1 MDHEN and CDR2 SYDVKM. V gave up 7 bases and J gave up 5 bases, with 17 bases separating them. CDR3 coding DNA: TGTGCCAGCACCCCTGGGGCAGCCATATATGGCTACACCTTC. It specifies CASTPGAAIYGYTF.

The V call is TRBV5-1, the J call TRBJ1-1, with unresolved D. The CDR3 length is 11 residues. The germline V gene encodes CDR1 SGHRS and CDR2 YFSETQ. Trimming took 2 bases from V and 7 from J, leaving 6 bases between them. The CDR3 DNA sequence: TGCGCCAGCAGCTTCGGACTTGAAGCTTTCTTT. Residues: CASSFGLEAFF.

This chain uses TRBV6-5 with TRBJ1-2; D remains unclear. Per germline, CDR1 MNHEY and CDR2 SVGAGI. This CDR3 comprises 12 residues. V lost 2 bases, J lost 7 bases, and 8 bases lay in between. The CDR3: CASSYPKGGYTF. The CDR3 DNA is TGTGCCAGCAGTTACCCGAAAGGTGGCTACACCTTC.

V usage is TRBV27 and J usage is TRBJ2-2; D ambiguous. Germline V CDR1 and CDR2: MNHEY, SMNVEV (reference sequence). The CDR3 runs to 11 residues. Trimming took 10 bases from V and 2 from J, leaving 5 bases between them. The CDR3 DNA sequence: TGTGCCACCCTCAACACCGGGGAGCTGTTTTTT. Translating gives CATLNTGELFF.

V usage is TRBV5-6 and J usage is TRBJ2-3; D remains ambiguous. Trimming pared 5 bases from V and 1 base from J, leaving 14 bases between. The CDR3 has 15 amino acids. The germline V gene has CDR1 SGHDT and CDR2 YYEEEE. The DNA for the CDR3 is TGTGCCAGCAGATACGACGGTCGCCGCACAGATACGCAGTATTTT. Encoded protein: CASRYDGRRTDTQYF. The full variable domain, in which reference TRBV5-6 and TRBJ2-3 provide the parts outside the CDR3, is DAGVTQSPTHLIKTRGQQVTLRCSPKSGHDTVSWYQQALGQGPQFIFQYYEEEERQRGNFPDRFSGHQFPNYSSELNVNALLLGDSALYLCASRYDGRRTDTQYFGPGTRLTVL.

This chain connects TRBV28 to TRBJ2-2, with 7 positions matching TRBD1. Germline assignment: CDR1 MDHEN and CDR2 SYDVKM. The J segment lost 7 bases and the V segment lost 6 bases, leaving 11 bases of the junction unmatched. The CDR3 length is 15 residues. CDR3 DNA: TGTGCCAGCAGACAGACAGGGAGTGCGGTCGGGGAGCTGTTTTTT. It translates to CASRQTGSAVGELFF. Full variable domain (missing parts from reference TRBV28 and TRBJ2-2): DVKVTQSSRYLVKRTGEKVFLECVQDMDHENMFWYRQDPGLGLRLIYFSYDVKMKEKGDIPEGYSVSREKKERFSLILESASTNQTSMYLCASRQTGSAVGELFFGEGSRLTVL.

J is TRBJ2-5 and V is TRBV12-3 or TRBV12-4, with D tentatively TRBD1 (5 bases). This CDR3 has 15 amino acids. The V and J ends lost 2 bases and 5 bases respectively, with 15 bases between them. The CDR3 region has the DNA TGTGCCAGCAGTTTACTCCAGATGGGGCGTGAGACCCAGTACTTC. The encoded protein is CASSLLQMGRETQYF.

This chain connects TRBV4-2 to TRBJ1-1; D perhaps matches TRBD1 (5 bases). V was trimmed by 3 bases and J by 5 bases, leaving 22 bases between them. This CDR3 is 17 amino acids long. Germline loops: CDR1 LGHNA, CDR2 YNFKEQ. The CDR3 loop reads CASSHPIGDSRGTEAFF. CDR3 nucleotide sequence: TGTGCCAGCAGCCACCCCATCGGGGACTCCCGAGGAACTGAAGCTTTCTTT.

CDR3 DNA: TGTGCCAGCAGCCAACGGACAGGGGGCCTTATAGACACTGAAGCTTTCTTT. It is translated as CASSQRTGGLIDTEAFF. The chain is built from TRBV14 and TRBJ1-1; TRBD1 agrees at 11 bases. Germline CDR1 SGHDN, CDR2 FVKESK. The trim removed 2 bases at V and 3 bases at J, leaving 8 bases unmatched. The CDR3 contains 17 residues.

The genes are TRBV11-3 and TRBJ1-1; no reliable D call. CDR1 is SGHNT and CDR2 is YENEEA in the germline V gene. Trimming pared 1 base from V and 0 bases from J, leaving 9 bases between. The CDR3 runs to 15 residues. The CDR3 here is CASSLVQAMNTEAFF. In nucleotides, the CDR3 is TGTGCCAGCAGCTTAGTGCAGGCAATGAACACTGAAGCTTTCTTT.

The chain joins TRBV20-1 to TRBJ2-7; the D call may be TRBD1 or TRBD2 (5 bases each). CDR3 length: 14 amino acids. With 3 bases removed from V and 6 bases from J, the gap between germline ends came to 18 bases. Germline V gene data show CDR1 as DFQATT and CDR2 as SNEGSKA (reference sequence). CDR3 sequence reads: CSASQLGVGSEQYF. The CDR3 DNA is TGCAGTGCTAGCCAATTGGGGGTGGGGAGCGAGCAGTACTTC.

The V gene is TRBV12-3 or TRBV12-4, the J gene TRBJ1-5; no firm D call. The CDR3 is 14 residues long. Trimming took 6 bases from V and 6 from J, leaving 15 bases between them. As DNA, the CDR3 is TGTGCCAGCAGCCTTTTTTTGGGGTCTCAGCCCCAGCATTTT. Residues: CASSLFLGSQPQHF.